One T cell receptor beta chain is described in this entry. The table lists this clone with a few counts. Its antigen target is currently unknown. No base quality values were provided; no much bigger clone lies one nucleotide off. The data originate from a study of shared clonotypes between healthy human individuals (dated by TCRdb to 2018 to 2020). Broadly, across the study: The cohort comprised a couple of women and a few men aged 18 to 49 years. Per donor, leukapheresis produced somewhere between about 0.9 and 9.5 billion PBMCs. Different laboratories and diverse techniques were used to prepare libraries and sequence TCR repertoires, to increase sequencing depth and limit assay-specific biases. The study deeply sequenced blood TCR repertoires of roughly five healthy adults to estimate repertoire size and the extent of clonotype sharing between individuals.

Here is what the overall study found, with its caveats: Pairwise subsampling indicated that sequencing depth was expected to affect the degree of clonotype sharing among donors. Because the study included a small number of donors, the genetic and exposure-history diversity represented was limited. Sampling was restricted to blood, and TCR repertoires in tissue are likely to differ from TCR repertoires in blood.

CDR1 is given as KGHSH and CDR2 as LQKENI, both from the germline V gene. The CDR3 spans 14 residues, from the cysteine through the phenylalanine. Left in the record is the CDR3 DNA by itself, 42 bases read in frame from the first base. The junction shows trimming of 3 bases on V and 6 bases on J, plus 14 bases between the germline ends. Using the deep immunoSEQ assay, TCR CDR3 regions were amplified from genomic DNA by multiplex PCR. For each cell subset, the extracted genomic DNA was distributed evenly across all wells of several immunoSEQ 96-well plates, and each plate served as one replicate. For unsorted PBMC, roughly 330 ng genomic DNA, equal to 30,000 or so T cell genomes, was loaded into each replicate PCR. Unsorted PBMC genomic DNA was sequenced across ten immunoSEQ deep assay plates. Purified libraries were measured with a Qubit 3.0 fluorometer, size-checked on a Bioanalyzer 2100, and measured again with the KAPA Library Quantification kit. Every immunoSEQ 96-well plate was sequenced on a separate single-read 150-cycle Illumina NextSeq 550 flow cell. Under the source paper's analysis protocol: Because only junctional sequences without quality scores were contained in the immunoSEQ output, filtering matching that applied to full-length reads could not be performed. To assign V/J genes and CDR3, sequences were annotated using PyIR, a Python wrapper for IgBLAST v1.9, with IMGT germline references. Reads were filtered out if the reads had weak V/J assignments (E-value above 1e-6), no CDR3, stop codons, out-of-frame junctions, or ambiguous translated residues. V3J clonotypes were defined as sequences sharing an identical inferred V gene, J gene, and CDR3 amino acid sequence. The percentage overlap between two repertoires was calculated by dividing the number of shared unique clonotypes by the size of the smaller repertoire. Repertoire richness was assessed with RTK rarefaction, the Chao1 estimator, and Recon v2.1 estimates of unobserved clonotypes. The table was pulled from immuneACCESS by TCRdb, which kept in-frame rearrangements only. Such tables lose some clones; where checked, under half of the loss comes from unresolved V genes, and the rest has no known cause. That table is the source of V, J and clone size, and D and trimming were worked out from the DNA. This sample gives hundreds of thousands of clones in total; about 76% of them show up just once. The ten largest clones represent roughly an eighth of the sample.

Donors were healthy HIV-negative adults with no recently reported acute infections or vaccinations. Every donor was a Caucasian adult living in Nashville, Tennessee, USA. For unsorted samples, around 85 million PBMCs were counted, and genomic DNA was extracted using the QIAamp DNA Blood Mini kit. After blood collection by leukapheresis, PBMCs were isolated using Ficoll-Histopaque density gradient centrifugation and then cryopreserved in the vapor phase of liquid nitrogen. The chain was built from TRBV18 and TRBJ1-2; no confident D gene assignment can be made. The sequenced sample consisted of PBMCs. The clonotype comes from a woman aged 40 to 50 in good health. Some clones in this sample may be carry-over from other donors' samples. The CDR3 in this case is CASSPTSDRDGYTF. The nucleotides are TGTGCCAGCTCACCGACCTCAGACCGTGATGGCTACACCTTC.